This TCR beta chain was observed in a study of CXCR3-negative and CXCR3-positive naive CD8 T cells. In triplicate, each CD8+ T cell subset was sorted at a few hundred thousand cells per replicate. The authors prepared UMI-labeled TRB cDNA libraries by 5' RACE. TCRdb re-called the 5' RACE reads and shows each CDR3 protein once, DNA omitted. Its clone listing holds about 8,500 distinct CDR3 sequences. This clonotype ranks as medium-sized in terms of frequency. CDR3 length: 16 residues. The germline CDR1 and CDR2 sequences are MGHRA and YSYEKL. The sequencing input was naive CXCR3- CD8+ T cells from blood. Subset noted: CD45RO-CCR7+CD27+CD95- naive CD8+ T cells lacking CXCR3 (TNR3-). The chain employs TRBV4-1 and TRBJ2-2; TCRdb's D gene call, TRBD2, goes unchecked for lack of DNA. The sequence was collected from a human donor in good health. Some clones in this sample may be carry-over from other donors' samples. The CDR3 is CASSHGTSGNTGELFF.